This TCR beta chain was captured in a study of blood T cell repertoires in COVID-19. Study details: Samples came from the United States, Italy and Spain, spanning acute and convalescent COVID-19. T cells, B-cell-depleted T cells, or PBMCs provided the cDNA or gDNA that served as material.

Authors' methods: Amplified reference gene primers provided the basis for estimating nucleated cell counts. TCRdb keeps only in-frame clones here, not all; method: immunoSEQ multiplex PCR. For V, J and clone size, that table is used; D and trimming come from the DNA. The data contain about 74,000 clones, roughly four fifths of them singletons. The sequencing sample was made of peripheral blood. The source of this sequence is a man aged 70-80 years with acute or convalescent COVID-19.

CDR3 sequence: CASSQTSEETQYF. The CDR3 DNA reads as TGTGCCAGCAGCCAAACTAGTGAAGAGACCCAGTACTTC. The rearrangement joins TRBV3-1 (or the pseudogene TRBV3-2) to TRBJ2-5, with D perhaps matching TRBD2 (5 bases). This CDR3 comprises 13 residues. Germline CDR1 and CDR2: LGHDT and YNNKEL (reference sequence). V shed 2 bases and J shed 3 bases, with 7 bases lying between them.